This T cell receptor beta chain came from a study of blood T cells in healthy people across ages. This clonotype was seen a few times. Antigen: not known. The CDR3 sequence is 9 residues long. Per the germline V gene, CDR1 is MNHNS and CDR2 is SASEGT. Trimming cost V 8 bases and J 7 bases, with 6 bases left between them. The second PCR ran about 6 to 11 cycles with a sample-barcoded 5' primer and J-beta primers. TCRdb analysed the 5' RACE reads with MiXCR anew, one entry per CDR3 protein. Here the sample spans around 1,000,000 distinct CDR3 sequences, roughly 24% being singletons. Study results and caveats: Per million T cells, TCR beta diversity dropped about linearly as age rose.

These data also formed part of another study, on T cells of mothers and their children. That report adds: The authors added sample barcodes and 2-4 random nucleotides using the M1S primer of the second PCR. Biologically related mothers and children overlapped slightly more than unrelated pairs, a non-significant difference.

The V and J genes are TRBV6-1 and TRBJ2-7; D unclear. Sample: blood. The receptor's source is a girl aged 2 to 9 in good health. CDR3 residues: CASYGEQYF. DNA of the CDR3: TGTGCCAGCTACGGGGAGCAGTACTTC.